The clone carrying this T cell receptor beta chain was counted only a few times. What it binds is not known. CDR1 MRHNA and CDR2 SNTAGT come from the germline V gene. V dropped 2 bases and J dropped 0 bases, with 5 bases sitting between them. The CDR3 is 15 amino acids. The sample's time point: 20-29 weeks after completion of therapy. Drug-resistant or recurrent cytomegalovirus affected these solid-organ transplant recipient patients. The data were produced by immunoSEQ multiplex PCR, yet TCRdb's version contains in-frame clones alone and is incomplete. There are fewer than 25,000 clones in the sample; around 84% occur only once, and around a third lies in the top ten. This entry is derived from a study of T cell therapy after organ transplantation. Across the study: T cells were expanded 2 to 3 weeks with 30 CMV class I/II epitopes. T cell doses, up to 6, came every 2 weeks; follow-up lasted less than 30 weeks. General study results and limits: Minimal repertoire change after therapy followed marked pretherapy expansions in nonresponders.

The sequence was collected from a human patient who had received a solid organ transplant and had CMV disease. Some T cells may be supplied by the graft donor. Sequencing used CD8+ T cells from blood, obtained after autologous CMV-specific T cell therapy. The chain has TRBV6-4 and TRBJ2-6; D may correspond to TRBD1 or TRBD2 (5 bases each). CDR3 bases: TGTGCCAGCAGTGACGGGGGCTCTGGGGCCAACGTCCTGACTTTC. This translates into CASSDGGSGANVLTF.